This TCR beta chain was obtained from a study of blood T cells in healthy people across ages. Germline CDR1 is SQVTM and CDR2 is ANQGSEA. V lost 4 bases, J lost 1 base, and 7 bases lay in between. This CDR3 has 12 amino acids. This clonotype was seen only a few times. Together with a sample-barcoded 5' primer, a J-beta primer mix was included in a second PCR lasting roughly 6 to 12 cycles. Each of the cDNA molecules was tagged by a template-switch adaptor with 12 random nucleotides. TCRdb re-derived calls from the 5' RACE reads in MiXCR, one entry per CDR3 protein. The sample includes more than 900,000 distinct CDR3 sequences, 29% of them seen just once. In addition, the sample was reused for a study of T cells of mothers and their children. Per that study: A few healthy Caucasian mothers served as donors, and their six children did as well.

The chain combines TRBV29-1 with TRBJ1-1; possible D gene TRBD1, 5 bases. Sample: blood. The receptor was isolated from a woman in her thirties or forties in good health. The CDR3 DNA follows: TGCAGCGTTGTCGACAGGAACACTGAAGCTTTCTTT. Translating gives CSVVDRNTEAFF.